The 32 T cell receptor beta chains reported below all come from one sample, sequenced in a study of T-cell reconstitution after alpha-beta-depleted transplantation in children. TCRbeta library preparation incorporated unique molecular identifiers. Via MiXCR, TCRdb re-called the PCR reads, giving one row per CDR3 protein. The sample carries some 200,000 distinct CDR3 sequences, 7% to 9% recorded once. Here the sequenced sample was PBMCs, mostly from graft donor cells, taken 360 days after TCRalphabeta/CD19-depleted stem cell transplant. The receptor source for this set is a male patient aged 2 to 10 who had a stem cell transplant for acute myeloid leukemia, so the T cells may come from the graft donor.

This clonotype came up a few times. CDR3 in amino acids: CASSLVRDSLDTDTQYF. In nucleotides, the CDR3 is TGCGCCAGCAGCTTGGTTCGGGACAGCCTCGACACAGATACGCAGTATTTT. This chain joins TRBV5-1 and TRBJ2-3; TRBD1 agrees at 7 bases. The CDR3 length is 17 residues. J lost 2 bases, V lost 0 bases, and 9 bases had no gene match. Germline assignment: CDR1 SGHRS and CDR2 YFSETQ.

The sample holds a few counts of this clonotype. The rearrangement joins TRBV20-1 to TRBJ2-1; the match to TRBD2 covers 15 bases. This CDR3 is 15 amino acids long. With 5 bases clipped from V and 6 bases from J, the junction kept 5 bases outside the gene matches. Looked up from germline, CDR1 is DFQATT and CDR2 is SNEGSKA (reference sequence). The CDR3 bases are TGCAGTGCTCTGCGGGGACTAGCGGGAGGCAATGAGCAGTTCTTC. It translates to CSALRGLAGGNEQFF.

The chain joins TRBV11-2 to TRBJ2-7; D not certain. From germline, CDR1 is SGHAT and CDR2 FQNNGV. The CDR3 runs to 14 residues. The V end was cut by 5 bases, the J end by 6 bases, with 17 bases between. The CDR3 sequence is CASSPWQAPSEQYF. The CDR3 DNA reads as TGTGCCAGCAGCCCCTGGCAGGCCCCTTCCGAGCAGTACTTC.

V usage is TRBV6-5 and J usage is TRBJ2-7; possibly TRBD1 or TRBD2 for D (6 bases each). Trimming pared 2 bases from V and 4 bases from J, leaving 12 bases between. Germline V gene sequence: CDR1 MNHEY, CDR2 SVGAGI. The CDR3 runs 14 residues. This chain's CDR3 is CASSYGGPEYEQYV. The DNA of the CDR3 is TGTGCCAGCAGTTACGGGGGGCCCGAATACGAGCAGTACGTC.

This clonotype has at least ten counts. The J gene is TRBJ2-2, the V gene TRBV10-3; D not resolved. V was trimmed by 10 bases and J by 5 bases, leaving 11 bases between them. The CDR3 length is 12 residues. CDR1 is ENHRY, CDR2 SYGVKD, per germline. The CDR3 here is CATRPGTGELFF. Written as DNA, the CDR3 is TGTGCCACTCGCCCTGGGACCGGGGAGCTGTTTTTT.

V is TRBV5-1 and J is TRBJ1-1; D not certain. Between the trimmed V and J ends, which lost 0 bases and 1 base, there was a span of 7 bases. The length of the CDR3 is 14 residues. The germline V gene has CDR1 SGHRS and CDR2 YFSETQ. Written as DNA, the CDR3 is TGCGCCAGCAGCTTGGGCCGGAGGAACACTGAAGCTTTCTTT. Its protein product is CASSLGRRNTEAFF.

This clonotype was seen a few times. J is TRBJ2-3 and V is TRBV28; no clear D gene. Germline V gene data show CDR1 as MDHEN and CDR2 as SYDVKM. This CDR3 is 11 amino acids long. V lost 4 bases to trimming and J lost 3 bases, with 2 bases between them. In DNA form, the CDR3 reads TGTGCCAGCAGTTGGACAGATACGCAGTATTTT. It specifies CASSWTDTQYF.

The table lists this clonotype with many counts. This chain connects TRBV12-3 or TRBV12-4 to TRBJ1-4, with 7 bases lining up with TRBD1. The CDR3 loop spans 13 amino acids. The ends lost 8 bases at V and 4 bases at J; junction bases unmatched: 4. The DNA of the CDR3 is TGTGCCAGCGTGGACAGGTTTAATGAAAAACTGTTTTTT. Translation gives CASVDRFNEKLFF.

V gene TRBV5-5 combines with J gene TRBJ2-2; D is ambiguous. This CDR3 contains 16 residues. V was pared by 5 bases and J by 4 bases, with 18 bases between. Germline loops: CDR1 SGHKS, CDR2 YYEKEE (reference sequence). The chain's CDR3 is CASRIDPGFSTGELFF. DNA for the CDR3: TGTGCCAGCAGGATAGATCCCGGATTTAGCACCGGGGAGCTGTTTTTT.

This clonotype was found many times. This chain uses TRBV10-3 with TRBJ2-3; tentatively, D is TRBD1 or TRBD2 (5 bases each). V lost 3 bases and J lost 2, with 21 bases in between. The CDR3 sequence is 18 residues long. The germline V gene encodes CDR1 ENHRY and CDR2 SYGVKD. In nucleotides, the CDR3 is TGTGCCATCAGTGATAGGGGACCCCCCGAGGGCATCACAGATACGCAGTATTTT. Encoded protein: CAISDRGPPEGITDTQYF.

This clonotype showed up many times. This chain joins TRBV29-1 and TRBJ1-1; D not resolved. The CDR3 is 13 residues long. Germline lookup yields CDR1 SQVTM and CDR2 ANQGSEA. V lost 6 bases and J lost 1, with 12 bases in between. DNA for the CDR3: TGCAGCGTACGGGCGGCAGGGAACACTGAAGCTTTCTTT. Translating it yields CSVRAAGNTEAFF. The full variable domain, with the rest looked up from reference TRBV29-1 and TRBJ1-1, is SAVISQKPSRDICQRGTSLTIQCQVDSQVTMMFWYRQQPGQSLTLIATANQGSEATYESGFVIDKFPISRPNLTFSTLTVSNMSPEDSSIYLCSVRAAGNTEAFFGQGTRLTVV.

This clonotype was observed at least ten times. The V call is TRBV10-3, the J call TRBJ2-1; no firm D call. The CDR3 extends over 15 amino acids. The germline gives CDR1 ENHRY, CDR2 SYGVKD. V was cut by 4 bases and J by 0 bases, with 10 bases left in between. Here the CDR3 DNA reads TGTGCCATCAGTGGTGTGATTTCCTCCTACAATGAGCAGTTCTTC. Protein sequence: CAISGVISSYNEQFF.

In this sample, this clonotype turned up many times. This chain uses TRBV12-3 or TRBV12-4 with TRBJ1-2, with D maybe TRBD1 (6 bases). There are 13 residues in the CDR3. V was cut by 5 bases and J by 4 bases, with 11 bases left in between. The CDR3 nucleotides are TGTGCCAGCAGTGACAGGAGTTTCTATGGCTACACCTTC. Protein: CASSDRSFYGYTF.

The chain is built from TRBV4-2 and TRBJ2-4, with D possibly being TRBD1 (6 bases). The CDR3 spans 14 residues. The germline V and J ends were trimmed by 8 bases and 0 bases, with 11 bases remaining between them. Germline V CDR1 and CDR2: LGHNA, YNFKEQ. CDR3 sequence: CASGPRGAKNIQYF. CDR3 nucleotide sequence: TGTGCCAGCGGCCCCAGGGGAGCCAAAAACATTCAGTACTTC.

The gene calls are TRBV4-3 and TRBJ2-7; TRBD2 aligns across 12 bases. The CDR3 length is 18 residues. Germline assignment: CDR1 LGHNA and CDR2 YSLEER. With V trimmed by 0 bases and J by 2 bases, 8 bases remained unmatched. In nucleotides, the CDR3 is TGCGCCAGCAGCCAAGAATTCGGACTAGCGGGACTCCCCTACGAGCAGTACTTC. It encodes CASSQEFGLAGLPYEQYF.

The table lists this clonotype with a few counts. The chain links TRBV10-3 to TRBJ1-1; D is unresolved. The CDR3 totals 16 residues. Trimming removed 0 bases from V and 0 bases from J, with 11 bases in between. Germline loops: CDR1 ENHRY, CDR2 SYGVKD. CDR3 sequence reads: CAISESILALNTEAFF. The CDR3 nucleotides are TGTGCCATCAGTGAGTCCATTCTAGCACTGAACACTGAAGCTTTCTTT.

This rearrangement joins TRBV18 to TRBJ1-5, with TRBD1 matching 10 bases. Germline trimming cut 3 bases from V and 7 bases from J; bases unmatched to any gene: 3. The CDR3 totals 14 residues. The germline CDR1 and CDR2 sequences are KGHSH and LQKENI. Here the CDR3 reads CASSPDRGTQPQHF. CDR3 nucleotides: TGTGCCAGCTCACCGGACAGGGGGACACAGCCCCAGCATTTT.

There are many counts of this clonotype. V is TRBV10-3 and J is TRBJ2-7, with a possible D match to TRBD2 (6 bases). The length of the CDR3 is 15 residues. Trimming took 3 bases from V and 3 from J, leaving 15 bases between them. Germline lookup yields CDR1 ENHRY and CDR2 SYGVKD. CDR3 in amino acids: CAISDLKRGFYEQYV. DNA of the CDR3: TGTGCCATCAGTGATCTTAAACGGGGGTTCTACGAGCAGTACGTC.

The V gene is TRBV20-1, the J gene TRBJ2-7; TRBD2 matches 12 bases. J was trimmed by 6 bases and V by 5 bases; bases with no gene match: 8. Germline lookup yields CDR1 DFQATT and CDR2 SNEGSKA (reference sequence). The CDR3 consists of 14 residues. CDR3 sequence reads: CSAPRTLAGGEQYF. The CDR3 region has the DNA TGCAGTGCTCCCCGGACACTAGCGGGAGGCGAGCAGTACTTC.

Here the CDR3 reads CASSFFNSMETQYF. The CDR3 nucleotides read TGTGCCAGCAGTTTTTTTAATAGCATGGAGACCCAGTACTTC. The chain has TRBV6-5 and TRBJ2-5, with D hard to call. CDR1 and CDR2 (germline): MNHEY, SVGAGI. The V and J ends lost 4 bases and 5 bases respectively, with 14 bases between them. The CDR3 length is 14 residues.

Many counts were recorded for this clonotype. J is TRBJ1-2 and V is TRBV29-1; D uncertain. Trimming took 1 base from V and 4 from J, leaving 19 bases between them. The germline gives CDR1 SQVTM, CDR2 ANQGSEA. The CDR3 is 16 residues long. In DNA form, the CDR3 reads TGCAGCGTTGAAGGTTGGCAGGCGGTTTTGGGCTATGGCTACACCTTC. Translation gives CSVEGWQAVLGYGYTF.

This clonotype was observed a few times. The genes are TRBV14 and TRBJ2-3; 9 bases line up with TRBD1. The junction had 7 bases not matched to a gene; V was cut back by 6 bases and J by 3 bases. Germline assignment: CDR1 SGHDN and CDR2 FVKESK. The CDR3 length is 15 residues. In DNA form, the CDR3 reads TGTGCCAGCAGGGCCGGGACAGGGCGGACAGATACGCAGTATTTT. Protein product: CASRAGTGRTDTQYF.

The sample holds many counts of this clonotype. V gene TRBV20-1 combines with J gene TRBJ2-3; D is uncertain. In germline, CDR1 is DFQATT, CDR2 SNEGSKA (reference sequence). This CDR3 region has 11 residues. V was pared by 1 base and J by 5 bases, with 4 bases between. CDR3 loop: CSARGLDTQYF. In DNA form, the CDR3 reads TGCAGTGCTAGAGGGCTAGATACGCAGTATTTT.

This clonotype was seen a few times. The genes are TRBV28 and TRBJ1-3; D might be TRBD1 (6 bases). The CDR3 extends over 14 amino acids. Trimming stripped 5 bases from V and 4 bases from J, with 12 bases between. Looked up from germline, CDR1 is MDHEN and CDR2 is SYDVKM. The CDR3 nucleotides are TGTGCCAGCAGTACACAGGGCGCGGGAAACACCATATATTTT. It codes for CASSTQGAGNTIYF.

This clonotype was recorded a few times. The chain uses TRBV29-1 and TRBJ2-7; possibly TRBD1 or TRBD2 for D (6 bases each). Germline assignment: CDR1 SQVTM and CDR2 ANQGSEA. V was shortened by 8 bases and J by 4 bases, with 27 bases between the two germline ends. CDR3 size: 16 residues. The CDR3 bases are TGCAGCCCAAATGAGGAGGGGCCGACAGGACTTTACGAGCAGTACGTC. Its translation is CSPNEEGPTGLYEQYV.

There are a few counts of this clonotype. V gene TRBV29-1 combines with J gene TRBJ2-5; D not resolved. CDR1 SQVTM and CDR2 ANQGSEA come from the germline V gene. Between the trimmed V and J ends, which lost 3 bases and 4 bases, there was a span of 12 bases. The CDR3 is 13 residues long. CDR3 sequence reads: CSVEGSRGETQYF. In DNA, the CDR3 is TGCAGCGTTGAGGGGTCCAGAGGAGAGACCCAGTACTTC.

This clonotype has ten or more counts. This CDR3 is CSARRLSYEQYF. CDR3 sequence (DNA): TGCAGTGCTAGAAGACTCTCCTACGAGCAGTACTTC. The chain recombines TRBV20-1 with TRBJ2-7; D call uncertain. The CDR3 covers 12 residues. The V end was cut by 2 bases, the J end by 0 bases, with 5 bases between. Germline CDR1 DFQATT, CDR2 SNEGSKA (reference sequence).

J is TRBJ2-2 and V is TRBV20-1, with D possibly matching TRBD2 (5 bases). The CDR3 is 14 residues long. The germline V and J ends were trimmed by 6 bases and 0 bases, with 11 bases remaining between them. In germline, CDR1 is DFQATT, CDR2 SNEGSKA (reference sequence). CDR3 coding DNA: TGCAGTGCCGCGACTACCGCGAACACCGGGGAGCTGTTTTTT. Protein sequence: CSAATTANTGELFF.

Only a few counts were recorded for this clonotype. The gene calls are TRBV20-1 and TRBJ1-5; weak D call: TRBD1 (5 bases). Trimming shortened V by 6 bases and J by 8 bases, and 23 bases separated the two germline ends. Germline V CDR1 and CDR2: DFQATT, SNEGSKA (reference sequence). The length of the CDR3 is 15 residues. The CDR3 sequence: CSAGRWDRSWEPQHF. CDR3 bases: TGCAGTGCGGGGAGGTGGGACCGAAGTTGGGAGCCCCAGCATTTT.

This clonotype was recorded many times. The chain uses TRBV20-1 and TRBJ2-3; the D gene is possibly TRBD2 (6 bases). This CDR3 has 16 amino acids. Germline V gene lookup returns CDR1 DFQATT and CDR2 SNEGSKA (reference sequence). V shed 3 bases and J shed 1 base, with 17 bases lying between them. The CDR3 DNA reads as TGCAGTGCTAGCGCCCCTACGGGAGATCGCACAGATACGCAGTATTTT. As protein: CSASAPTGDRTDTQYF.

The table lists this clonotype with a few counts. The gene calls are TRBV12-3 or TRBV12-4 and TRBJ2-1; no reliable D call. The CDR3 runs 12 residues. V shed 3 bases and J shed 6 bases, with 6 bases lying between them. In DNA form, the CDR3 reads TGTGCCAGCAGTTTGCGTATCAATGAGCAGTTCTTC. It is translated as CASSLRINEQFF.

This clonotype has ten or more counts. The V and J genes are TRBV5-1 and TRBJ2-1; D is undetermined. The germline V gene has CDR1 SGHRS and CDR2 YFSETQ. The CDR3 runs to 11 residues. V gave up 0 bases and J gave up 10 bases, with 5 bases separating them. The CDR3 reads CASSLEAEQFF. The CDR3 DNA follows: TGCGCCAGCAGCTTGGAGGCCGAGCAGTTCTTC.